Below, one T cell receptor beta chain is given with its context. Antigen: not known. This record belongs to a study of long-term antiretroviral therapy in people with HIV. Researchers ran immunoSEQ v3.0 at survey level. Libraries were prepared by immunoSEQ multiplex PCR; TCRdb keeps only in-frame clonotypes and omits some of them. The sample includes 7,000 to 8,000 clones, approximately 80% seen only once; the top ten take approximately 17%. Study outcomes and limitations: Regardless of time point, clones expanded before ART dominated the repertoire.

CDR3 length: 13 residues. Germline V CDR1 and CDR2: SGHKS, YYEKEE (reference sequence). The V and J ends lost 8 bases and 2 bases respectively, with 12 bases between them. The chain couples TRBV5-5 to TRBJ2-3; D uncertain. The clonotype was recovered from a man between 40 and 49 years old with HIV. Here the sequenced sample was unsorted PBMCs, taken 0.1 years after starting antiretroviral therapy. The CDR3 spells CASRRLITDTQYF. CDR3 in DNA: TGTGCCAGTAGGAGACTGATCACAGATACGCAGTATTTT.